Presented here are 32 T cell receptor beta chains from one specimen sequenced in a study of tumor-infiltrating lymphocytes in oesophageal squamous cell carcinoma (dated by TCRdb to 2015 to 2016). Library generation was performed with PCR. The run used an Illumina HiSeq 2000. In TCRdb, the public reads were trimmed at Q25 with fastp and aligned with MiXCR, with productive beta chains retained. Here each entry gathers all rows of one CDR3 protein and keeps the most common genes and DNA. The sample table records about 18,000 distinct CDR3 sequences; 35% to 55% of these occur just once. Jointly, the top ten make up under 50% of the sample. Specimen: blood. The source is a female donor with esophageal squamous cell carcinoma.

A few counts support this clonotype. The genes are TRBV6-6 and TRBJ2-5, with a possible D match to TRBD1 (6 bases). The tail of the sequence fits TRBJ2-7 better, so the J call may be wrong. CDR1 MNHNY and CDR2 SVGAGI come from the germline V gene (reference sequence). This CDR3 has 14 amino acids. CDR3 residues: CASSYTGPPSEQYF. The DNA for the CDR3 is TGTGCCAGCAGTTACACAGGGCCTCCCTCCGAGCAGTACTTC.

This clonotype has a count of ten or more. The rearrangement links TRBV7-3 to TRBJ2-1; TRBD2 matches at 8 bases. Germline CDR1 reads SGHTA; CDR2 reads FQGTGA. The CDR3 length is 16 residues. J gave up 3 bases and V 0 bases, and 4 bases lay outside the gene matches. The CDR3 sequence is CASSLTWLAGYNEQFF. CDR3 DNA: TGTGCCAGCAGCTTAACGTGGCTAGCGGGCTACAATGAGCAGTTCTTC.

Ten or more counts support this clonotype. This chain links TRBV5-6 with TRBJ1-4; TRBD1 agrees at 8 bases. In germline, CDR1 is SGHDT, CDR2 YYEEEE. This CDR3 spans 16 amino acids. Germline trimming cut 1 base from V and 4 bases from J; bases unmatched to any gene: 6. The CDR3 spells CASSLPGGDYNEKLFF. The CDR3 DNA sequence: TGTGCCAGCAGCTTGCCAGGGGGCGACTATAATGAAAAACTGTTTTTT.

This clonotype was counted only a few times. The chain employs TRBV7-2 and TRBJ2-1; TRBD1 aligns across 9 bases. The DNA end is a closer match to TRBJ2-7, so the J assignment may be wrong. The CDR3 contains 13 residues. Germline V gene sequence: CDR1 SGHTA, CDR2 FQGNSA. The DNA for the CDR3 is TGTGCCAGCAGCCGGACAGGGGTTTACGAGCAGTACTTC. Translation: CASSRTGVYEQYF.

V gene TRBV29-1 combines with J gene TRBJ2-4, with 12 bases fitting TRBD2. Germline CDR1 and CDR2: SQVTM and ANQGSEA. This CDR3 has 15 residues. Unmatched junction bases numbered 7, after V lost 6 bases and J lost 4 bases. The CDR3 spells CSVVLGTSGKNIQYF. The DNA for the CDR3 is TGCAGCGTGGTCCTCGGGACTAGCGGGAAAAACATTCAGTACTTC. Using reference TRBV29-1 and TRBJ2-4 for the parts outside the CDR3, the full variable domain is SAVISQKPSRDICQRGTSLTIQCQVDSQVTMMFWYRQQPGQSLTLIATANQGSEATYESGFVIDKFPISRPNLTFSTLTVSNMSPEDSSIYLCSVVLGTSGKNIQYFGAGTRLSVL.

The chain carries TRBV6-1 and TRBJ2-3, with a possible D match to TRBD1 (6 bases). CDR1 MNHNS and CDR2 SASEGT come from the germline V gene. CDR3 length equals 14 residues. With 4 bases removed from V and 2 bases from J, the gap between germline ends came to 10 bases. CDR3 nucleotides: TGTGCCAGCAGTGTGCAGGGGCCCACAGATACGCAGTATTTT. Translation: CASSVQGPTDTQYF.

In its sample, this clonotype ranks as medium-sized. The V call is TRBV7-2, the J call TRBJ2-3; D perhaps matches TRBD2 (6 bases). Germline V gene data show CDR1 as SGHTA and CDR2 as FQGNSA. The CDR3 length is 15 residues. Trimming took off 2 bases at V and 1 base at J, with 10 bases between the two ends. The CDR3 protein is CASSLRSGRTDTQYF. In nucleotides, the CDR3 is TGTGCCAGCAGCTTACGGAGCGGGCGCACAGATACGCAGTATTTT.

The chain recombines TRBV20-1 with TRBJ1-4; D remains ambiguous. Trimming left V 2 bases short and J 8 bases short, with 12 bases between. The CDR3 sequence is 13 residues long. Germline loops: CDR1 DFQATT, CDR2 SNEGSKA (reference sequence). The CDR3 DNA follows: TGCAGTGCTAGACCCGGGCCCGCGGAAAAACTGTTTTTT. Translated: CSARPGPAEKLFF.

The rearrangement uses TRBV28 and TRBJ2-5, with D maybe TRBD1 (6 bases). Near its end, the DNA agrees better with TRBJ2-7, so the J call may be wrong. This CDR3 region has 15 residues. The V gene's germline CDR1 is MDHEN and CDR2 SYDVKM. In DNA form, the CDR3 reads TGTGCCAGCAGAACGGACAGTGTACATTTCTACGAGCAGTACTTC. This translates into CASRTDSVHFYEQYF.

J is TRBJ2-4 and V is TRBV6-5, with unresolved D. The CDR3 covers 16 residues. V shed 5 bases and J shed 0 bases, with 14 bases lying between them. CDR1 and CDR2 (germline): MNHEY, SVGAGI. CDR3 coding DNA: TGTGCCAGCAGTGAACAGAATGGTCTAGCCAAAAACATTCAGTACTTC. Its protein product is CASSEQNGLAKNIQYF.

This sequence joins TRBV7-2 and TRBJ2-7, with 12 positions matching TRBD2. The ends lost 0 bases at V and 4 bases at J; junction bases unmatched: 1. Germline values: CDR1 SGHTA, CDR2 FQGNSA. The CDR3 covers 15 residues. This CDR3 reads CASSLAGTSGYEQYF. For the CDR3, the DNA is TGTGCCAGCAGCTTAGCTGGGACTAGCGGGTACGAGCAGTACTTC.

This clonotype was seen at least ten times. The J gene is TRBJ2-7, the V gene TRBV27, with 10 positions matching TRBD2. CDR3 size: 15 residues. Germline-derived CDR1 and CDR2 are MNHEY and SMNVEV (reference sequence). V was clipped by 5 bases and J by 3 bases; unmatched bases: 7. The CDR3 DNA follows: TGTGCCAGCAGTCAAATAGCGGGGGGCCTCTACGAGCAGTACTTC. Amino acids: CASSQIAGGLYEQYF.

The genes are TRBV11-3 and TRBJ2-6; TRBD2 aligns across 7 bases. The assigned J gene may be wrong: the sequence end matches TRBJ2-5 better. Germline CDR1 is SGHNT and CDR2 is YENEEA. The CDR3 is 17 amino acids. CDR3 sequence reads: CASSLGLPFGEGETQYF. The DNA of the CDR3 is TGTGCCAGCAGCCTGGGACTACCTTTCGGGGAGGGAGAGACCCAGTACTTC.

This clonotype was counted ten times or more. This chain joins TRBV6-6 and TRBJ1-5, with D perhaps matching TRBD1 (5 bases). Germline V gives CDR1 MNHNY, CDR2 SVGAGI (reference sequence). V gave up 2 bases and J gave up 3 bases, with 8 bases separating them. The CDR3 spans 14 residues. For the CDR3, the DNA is TGTGCCAGCAGTTACGGGGCAAACAATCAGCCCCAGCATTTT. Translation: CASSYGANNQPQHF.

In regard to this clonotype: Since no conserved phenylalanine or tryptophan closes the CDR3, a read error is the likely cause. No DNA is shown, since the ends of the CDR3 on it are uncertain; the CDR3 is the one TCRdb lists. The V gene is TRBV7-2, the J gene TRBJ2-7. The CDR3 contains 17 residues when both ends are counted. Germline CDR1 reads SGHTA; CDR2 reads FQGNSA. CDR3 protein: CASSLDSPPLYEQYFGS.

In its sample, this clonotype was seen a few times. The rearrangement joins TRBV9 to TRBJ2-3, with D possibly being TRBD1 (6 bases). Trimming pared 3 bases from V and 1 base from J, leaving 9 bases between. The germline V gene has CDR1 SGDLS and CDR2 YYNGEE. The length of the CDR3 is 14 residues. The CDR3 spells CASSATGRTDTQYF. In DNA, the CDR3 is TGTGCCAGCAGCGCAACAGGGCGCACAGATACGCAGTATTTT.

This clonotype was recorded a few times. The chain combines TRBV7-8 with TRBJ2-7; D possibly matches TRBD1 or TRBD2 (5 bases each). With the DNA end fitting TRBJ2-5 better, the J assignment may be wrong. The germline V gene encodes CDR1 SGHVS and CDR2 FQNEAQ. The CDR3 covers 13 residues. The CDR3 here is CASSLDKGRTQYF. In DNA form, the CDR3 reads TGTGCCAGCAGCTTAGATAAGGGGAGGACCCAGTACTTC.

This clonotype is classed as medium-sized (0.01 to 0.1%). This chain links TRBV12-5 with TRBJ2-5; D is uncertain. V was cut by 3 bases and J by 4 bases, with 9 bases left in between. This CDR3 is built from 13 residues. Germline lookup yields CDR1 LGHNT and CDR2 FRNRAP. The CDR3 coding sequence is TGTGCTAGTGGTTTACTGGGTTCAGAGACCCAGTACTTC. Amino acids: CASGLLGSETQYF. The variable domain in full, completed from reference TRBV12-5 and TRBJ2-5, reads DARVTQTPRHKVTEMGQEVTMRCQPILGHNTVFWYRQTMMQGLELLAYFRNRAPLDDSGMPKDRFSAEMPDATLATLKIQPSEPRDSAVYFCASGLLGSETQYFGPGTRLLVL.

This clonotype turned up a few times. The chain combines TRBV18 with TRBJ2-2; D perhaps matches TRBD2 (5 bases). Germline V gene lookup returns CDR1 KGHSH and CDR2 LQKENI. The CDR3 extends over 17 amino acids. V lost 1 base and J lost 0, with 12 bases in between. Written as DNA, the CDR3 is TGTGCCAGCTCACCACGGAGCGGCAGGACGAACACCGGGGAGCTGTTTTTT. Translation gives CASSPRSGRTNTGELFF.

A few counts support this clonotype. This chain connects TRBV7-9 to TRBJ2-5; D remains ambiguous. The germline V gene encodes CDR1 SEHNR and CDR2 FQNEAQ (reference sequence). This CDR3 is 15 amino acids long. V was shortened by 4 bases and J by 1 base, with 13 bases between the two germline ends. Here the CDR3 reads CASSSREWGQETQYF. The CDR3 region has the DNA TGTGCCAGCAGCTCCCGTGAGTGGGGCCAAGAGACCCAGTACTTC.

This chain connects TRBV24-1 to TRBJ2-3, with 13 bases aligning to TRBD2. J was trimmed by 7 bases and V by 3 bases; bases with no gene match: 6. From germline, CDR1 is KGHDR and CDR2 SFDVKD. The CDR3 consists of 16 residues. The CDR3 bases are TGTGCCACCAGTGATCCGGGACTAGCGGGGAGCTATACGCAGTATTTT. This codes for CATSDPGLAGSYTQYF.

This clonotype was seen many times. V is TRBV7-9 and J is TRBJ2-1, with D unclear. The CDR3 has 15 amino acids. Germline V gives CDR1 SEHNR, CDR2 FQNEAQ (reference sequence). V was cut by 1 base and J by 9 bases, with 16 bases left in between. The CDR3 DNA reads TGTGCCAGCAGCTTAGATAGGAGCGTAGCCGCTGAGCAGTTCTTC. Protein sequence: CASSLDRSVAAEQFF.

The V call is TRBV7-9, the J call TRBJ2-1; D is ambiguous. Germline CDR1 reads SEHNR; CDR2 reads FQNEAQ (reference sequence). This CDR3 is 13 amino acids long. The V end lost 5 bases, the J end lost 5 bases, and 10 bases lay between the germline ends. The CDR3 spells CASSLGSNNEQFF. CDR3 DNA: TGTGCCAGCAGCCTTGGAAGTAACAATGAGCAGTTCTTC.

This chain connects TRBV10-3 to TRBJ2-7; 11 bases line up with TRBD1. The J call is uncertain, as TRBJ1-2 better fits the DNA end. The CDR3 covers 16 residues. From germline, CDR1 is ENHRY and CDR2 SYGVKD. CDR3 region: CAISESGQGANYGYTF. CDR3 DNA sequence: TGTGCCATCAGTGAGTCGGGACAGGGGGCTAACTATGGCTACACCTTC.

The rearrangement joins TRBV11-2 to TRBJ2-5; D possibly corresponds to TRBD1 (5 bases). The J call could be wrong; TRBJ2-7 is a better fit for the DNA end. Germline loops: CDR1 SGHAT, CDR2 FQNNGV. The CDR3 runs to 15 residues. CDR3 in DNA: TGTGCCAGCAGCTTAAAAGGGGCAGGCCCATACGAGCAGTACTTC. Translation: CASSLKGAGPYEQYF.

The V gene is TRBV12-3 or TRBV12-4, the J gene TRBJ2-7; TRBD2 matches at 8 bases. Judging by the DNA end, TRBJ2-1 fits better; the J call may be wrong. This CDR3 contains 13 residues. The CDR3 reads CASSPGLAIKQFF. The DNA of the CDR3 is TGTGCCAGCAGCCCAGGACTAGCTATCAAGCAGTTCTTC.

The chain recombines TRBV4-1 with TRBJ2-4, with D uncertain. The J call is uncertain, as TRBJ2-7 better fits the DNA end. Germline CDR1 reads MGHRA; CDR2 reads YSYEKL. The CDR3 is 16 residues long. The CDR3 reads CASSQVGSLFTYEQYF. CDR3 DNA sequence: TGCGCCAGCAGCCAAGTGGGTAGCCTATTTACCTACGAGCAGTACTTC.

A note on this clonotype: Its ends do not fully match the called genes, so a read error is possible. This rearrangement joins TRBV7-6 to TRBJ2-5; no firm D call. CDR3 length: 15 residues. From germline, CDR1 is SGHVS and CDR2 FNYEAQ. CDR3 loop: CASSLDQTNQETQYF. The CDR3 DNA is TGTGCTAGCAGCTTAGACCAGACAAACCAAGAGACCCAGTACTTC.

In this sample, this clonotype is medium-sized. Here the CDR3 reads CASTGQINEKLFF. In DNA, the CDR3 is TGTGCCAGCACGGGGCAGATTAATGAAAAACTGTTTTTT. The V and J genes are TRBV7-2 and TRBJ1-4, with a tentative D call TRBD1 (5 bases). CDR3 length equals 13 residues. Germline V gene lookup returns CDR1 SGHTA and CDR2 FQGNSA. The V and J ends lost 7 bases and 4 bases respectively, with 10 bases between them.

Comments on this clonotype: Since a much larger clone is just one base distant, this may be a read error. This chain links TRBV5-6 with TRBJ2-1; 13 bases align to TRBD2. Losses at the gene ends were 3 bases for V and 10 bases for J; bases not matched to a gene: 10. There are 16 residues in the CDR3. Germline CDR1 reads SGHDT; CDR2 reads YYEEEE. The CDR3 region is CASSSVGLAGSYEQFF. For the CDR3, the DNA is TGTGCCAGCAGCTCGGTGGGACTAGCGGGGTCCTACGAGCAGTTCTTC.

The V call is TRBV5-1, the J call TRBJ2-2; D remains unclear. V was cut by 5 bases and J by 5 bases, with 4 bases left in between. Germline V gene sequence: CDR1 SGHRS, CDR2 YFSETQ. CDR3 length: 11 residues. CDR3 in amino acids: CASRLTGELFF. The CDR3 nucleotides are TGCGCCAGCAGGCTTACCGGGGAGCTGTTTTTT.

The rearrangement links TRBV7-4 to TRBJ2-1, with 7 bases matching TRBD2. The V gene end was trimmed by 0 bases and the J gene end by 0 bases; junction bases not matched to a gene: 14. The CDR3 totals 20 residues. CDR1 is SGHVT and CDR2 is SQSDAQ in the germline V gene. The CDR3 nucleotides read TGTGCCAGCAGCTTAGCGCATGGGGGGGGAGACAGAAGCTCCTACAATGAGCAGTTCTTC. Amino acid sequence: CASSLAHGGGDRSSYNEQFF.